Below, 15 T cell receptor beta chains from the same sample are listed, as sequenced in a study of cytomegalovirus exposure and HLA in healthy donors. Vbeta (60) and Jbeta (13) primers were used in the PCR. Clones were sequenced by immunoSEQ multiplex PCR, and TCRdb holds only the in-frame ones, with some missing. The data contain some 150,000 clones, 75% to 80% of them singletons. The sequencing input was PBMCs. The source of these receptors is a male donor in good health and CMV-seronegative.

V is TRBV5-4 and J is TRBJ1-2; D call uncertain. The ends were cut back, 0 bases at V and 9 bases at J, with 6 bases in the middle. The CDR3 is made up of 11 amino acids. In germline, CDR1 is SGHNT, CDR2 YYREEE (reference sequence). The CDR3 bases are TGTGCCAGCAGCTTGGGAGTGAGCTACACCTTC. This gives the protein CASSLGVSYTF.

This clone was seen a few times. This rearrangement joins TRBV5-1 to TRBJ2-3; 9 bases are a match to TRBD1. The CDR3 totals 14 residues. Germline CDR1 reads SGHRS; CDR2 reads YFSETQ. Trimming cost V 3 bases and J 5 bases; bases outside gene matches: 4. CDR3 bases: TGCGCCAGCAGCTCCGGGACAGGGCGAGATACGCAGTATTTT. It encodes CASSSGTGRDTQYF.

The CDR3 coding sequence is TGTGCCAGCAGCTTTCGTATACAGGGTGGGTACAATGAGCAGTTCTTC. It is translated as CASSFRIQGGYNEQFF. V gene TRBV7-3 combines with J gene TRBJ2-1; weak D call: TRBD1 (6 bases). Trimming took off 3 bases at V and 4 bases at J, with 16 bases between the two ends. Looked up from germline, CDR1 is SGHTA and CDR2 is FQGTGA. There are 16 residues in the CDR3.

The chain uses TRBV7-2 and TRBJ2-3, with 8 bases that match TRBD2. Trimming at V came to 1 base and at J to 4 bases, leaving 7 bases not matched to a gene. There are 16 residues in the CDR3. Germline V CDR1 and CDR2: SGHTA, FQGNSA. This CDR3 is CASSLGGGGYADTQYF. The CDR3, as DNA: TGTGCCAGCAGCTTAGGGGGCGGGGGGTATGCAGATACGCAGTATTTT.

V gene TRBV6-6 combines with J gene TRBJ2-3; D might be TRBD2 (5 bases). Germline loops: CDR1 MNHNY, CDR2 SVGAGI (reference sequence). The V end lost 2 bases, the J end lost 6 bases, and 12 bases lay between the germline ends. The CDR3 is 14 residues long. The CDR3 DNA reads as TGTGCCAGCAGTTACGAACTAGATATGGATACGCAGTATTTT. This translates into CASSYELDMDTQYF.

The V call is TRBV11-1, the J call TRBJ2-1, with D maybe TRBD2 (5 bases). This CDR3 is 13 amino acids long. V was shortened by 1 base and J by 9 bases, with 10 bases between the two germline ends. CDR1 is SGHAT, CDR2 FQDESV, per germline (reference sequence). CDR3 bases: TGTGCCAGCAGCTTAGAAGTGGCGGGTGAGCAGTTCTTC. Translation: CASSLEVAGEQFF.

This clone was seen only once. The chain recombines TRBV2 with TRBJ2-5; D is unresolved. Looked up from germline, CDR1 is SNHLY and CDR2 is FYNNEI. This CDR3 has 14 amino acids. V shed 0 bases and J shed 3 bases, with 8 bases lying between them. CDR3 nucleotides: TGTGCCAGCAGTGAAGCCAGGATGAAAGAGACCCAGTACTTC. This encodes CASSEARMKETQYF.

The rearrangement joins TRBV6-5 to TRBJ2-7; 7 bases fit TRBD2. CDR3 length: 13 residues. V was pared by 7 bases and J by 3 bases, with 6 bases of the junction left unmatched. CDR1 and CDR2 from the germline V gene are MNHEY and SVGAGI. The CDR3 region is CASTLGGSYEQYF. The CDR3 DNA reads TGTGCCAGCACCCTGGGCGGGAGCTACGAGCAGTACTTC.

The CDR3 reads CASGRTSGITSYNEQFF. The CDR3 nucleotides are TGCGCCAGCGGTCGGACTAGCGGGATAACGTCCTACAATGAGCAGTTCTTC. This chain links TRBV5-1 with TRBJ2-1; 12 bases agree with TRBD2. Germline V gene sequence: CDR1 SGHRS, CDR2 YFSETQ. Trimming took 7 bases from V and 1 from J; bases not matched to a gene: 9. This CDR3 is 17 amino acids long.

J is TRBJ1-5 and V is TRBV9; D remains ambiguous. V shed 0 bases and J shed 4 bases, with 11 bases lying between them. This CDR3 contains 15 residues. The V gene's germline CDR1 is SGDLS and CDR2 YYNGEE. CDR3 bases: TGTGCCAGCAGCGTAGCGGGTCTTAATAATCAGCCCCAGCATTTT. Its translation: CASSVAGLNNQPQHF.

This clone showed up just once. This CDR3 reads CASSVGGLAGHVPYEQYF. CDR3 nucleotides: TGTGCCAGCAGCGTAGGGGGACTAGCGGGACACGTTCCCTACGAGCAGTACTTC. The rearrangement joins TRBV9 to TRBJ2-7; TRBD2 aligns across 13 bases. CDR3 length: 18 residues. Germline V gene sequence: CDR1 SGDLS, CDR2 YYNGEE. V gave up 0 bases and J gave up 2 bases; unmatched junction bases: 8. Based on the CDR3 plus reference TRBV9 and TRBJ2-7, the full variable domain is DSGVTQTPKHLITATGQRVTLRCSPRSGDLSVYWYQQSLDQGLQFLIQYYNGEERAKGNILERFSAQQFPDLHSELNLSSLELGDSALYFCASSVGGLAGHVPYEQYFGPGTRLTVT.

This clone came up a few times. This chain joins TRBV29-1 and TRBJ1-1; TRBD1 agrees at 11 bases. The V gene's germline CDR1 is SQVTM and CDR2 ANQGSEA. V lost 5 bases, J lost 4 bases, and 3 bases stayed unmatched. This CDR3 is 13 amino acids long. The CDR3 bases are TGCAGCGTTCTCGGGACAGGGGGCACTGAAGCTTTCTTT. The encoded protein is CSVLGTGGTEAFF.

The V call is TRBV7-2, the J call TRBJ2-3; TRBD2 matches at 15 bases. The germline V gene encodes CDR1 SGHTA and CDR2 FQGNSA. CDR3 length: 14 residues. V lost 5 bases and J lost 9; bases outside the gene matches: 3. This CDR3 is CASSAGLAGGTQYF. In DNA form, the CDR3 reads TGTGCCAGCAGCGCGGGACTAGCGGGAGGAACGCAGTATTTT.

This clone was observed a handful of times. The chain joins TRBV9 to TRBJ2-3, with D hard to call. V was trimmed by 2 bases and J by 5 bases, leaving 3 bases between them. The V gene's germline CDR1 is SGDLS and CDR2 YYNGEE. CDR3 length: 11 amino acids. The CDR3 protein is CASSVLDTQYF. The CDR3 DNA sequence: TGTGCCAGCAGCGTCCTAGATACGCAGTATTTT.

This chain uses TRBV4-3 with TRBJ1-5; 10 bases fit TRBD1. The junction had 5 bases not matched to a gene; V was cut back by 4 bases and J by 5 bases. Germline V gives CDR1 LGHNA, CDR2 YSLEER. The length of the CDR3 is 15 residues. In nucleotides, the CDR3 is TGCGCCAGCAGCCTTACCGGGACAGGGGATCAGCCCCAGCATTTT. Translating gives CASSLTGTGDQPQHF.